The 13 T cell receptor beta chains listed next were all sequenced from one sample in a study of T cell responses to AZD1222 COVID-19 vaccine. Profiling relied on immunoSEQ multiplex PCR, and the TCRdb table lists in-frame clones only, not all of them. Of roughly 190,000 clones in the sample, roughly 92% were seen once. Source: peripheral blood, taken 28 days after the second dose of the MenACWY control vaccine. These receptors were obtained from an adult who received the MenACWY meningococcal vaccine as a control.

The chain links TRBV9 to TRBJ2-2; D ambiguous. Germline values: CDR1 SGDLS, CDR2 YYNGEE. Trimming stripped 0 bases from V and 8 bases from J, with 5 bases between. This CDR3 has 12 residues. CDR3 residues: CASSVGVGELFF. The CDR3 DNA reads TGTGCCAGCAGCGTAGGGGTTGGGGAGCTGTTTTTT.

The gene calls are TRBV11-3 and TRBJ2-2, with 13 bases matching TRBD2. This CDR3 contains 15 residues. V trimming: 3 bases; J trimming: 6 bases; junction bases outside the gene matches: 1. Germline assignment: CDR1 SGHNT and CDR2 YENEEA. The CDR3 nucleotides read TGTGCCAGCAGCTTCACTAGCGGGAGGGCCGGGGAGCTGTTTTTT. Translated, it gives CASSFTSGRAGELFF.

This chain links TRBV5-1 with TRBJ1-5, with unresolved D. V was trimmed by 0 bases and J by 9 bases, leaving 13 bases between them. The CDR3 is 14 amino acids. CDR1 and CDR2 (germline): SGHRS, YFSETQ. CDR3 region: CASSLAGNVGPQHF. The CDR3 DNA sequence: TGCGCCAGCAGCTTGGCGGGGAATGTGGGGCCCCAGCATTTT.

The chain couples TRBV7-2 to TRBJ1-2; TRBD1 is a possible D gene (5 bases). Trimming pared 1 base from V and 0 bases from J, leaving 12 bases between. The CDR3 consists of 16 residues. CDR1 is SGHTA, CDR2 FQGNSA, per germline. The CDR3 DNA is TGTGCCAGCAGCTTAGACGTGGGGCCAGCTAACTATGGCTACACCTTC. This encodes CASSLDVGPANYGYTF. Complete variable domain (other parts from reference TRBV7-2 and TRBJ1-2): GAGVSQSPSNKVTEKGKDVELRCDPISGHTALYWYRQSLGQGLEFLIYFQGNSAPDKSGLPSDRFSAERTGGSVSTLTIQRTQQEDSAVYLCASSLDVGPANYGYTFGSGTRLTVV.

The rearrangement links TRBV19 to TRBJ2-3, with a possible D match to TRBD2 (6 bases). V lost 5 bases and J 4 bases, leaving 19 bases between the germline ends. Germline V gene data show CDR1 as LNHDA and CDR2 as SQIVND (reference sequence). The CDR3 length is 16 residues. Written as DNA, the CDR3 is TGTGCCAGTAGTCCGTCTCGGGGGTCCCTCGCAGATACGCAGTATTTT. Translating it yields CASSPSRGSLADTQYF.

This sequence joins TRBV7-6 and TRBJ1-6; D may be TRBD1 (6 bases). Germline CDR1 is SGHVS and CDR2 is FNYEAQ. V gave up 5 bases and J gave up 5 bases, with 19 bases separating them. The CDR3 has 17 amino acids. This CDR3 is CASSRFRGGRNNSPLHF. CDR3 in DNA: TGTGCCAGCAGCCGCTTTAGGGGGGGCAGGAATAATTCACCCCTCCACTTT.

The J gene is TRBJ1-1, the V gene TRBV19; D gene uncertain. The V gene's germline CDR1 is LNHDA and CDR2 SQIVND (reference sequence). The V end lost 2 bases, the J end lost 1 base, and 5 bases lay between the germline ends. This CDR3 region has 13 residues. The CDR3 protein is CASSISWNTEAFF. The CDR3 coding sequence is TGTGCCAGTAGTATAAGTTGGAACACTGAAGCTTTCTTT.

The chain uses TRBV19 and TRBJ2-3, with D uncertain. CDR3 length equals 14 residues. The V and J ends lost 1 base and 0 bases respectively, with 5 bases between them. Looked up from germline, CDR1 is LNHDA and CDR2 is SQIVND (reference sequence). Here the CDR3 reads CASSIASSTDTQYF. CDR3 bases: TGTGCCAGTAGTATAGCTTCCAGCACAGATACGCAGTATTTT.

The rearrangement uses TRBV5-1 and TRBJ2-1; perhaps TRBD1 as D (6 bases). Germline CDR1 and CDR2: SGHRS and YFSETQ. The CDR3 loop spans 14 amino acids. V lost 4 bases, J lost 4 bases, and 12 bases lay in between. CDR3 protein: CASSPTQGYNEQFF. Written as DNA, the CDR3 is TGCGCCAGCAGCCCGACGCAGGGGTACAATGAGCAGTTCTTC.

The chain carries TRBV5-1 and TRBJ1-3, with a tentative D call TRBD1 (6 bases). CDR1 is SGHRS, CDR2 YFSETQ, per germline. The CDR3 runs to 17 residues. V was shortened by 2 bases and J by 0 bases, with 15 bases between the two germline ends. CDR3 amino acids: CASSFDGQRNSGNTIYF. CDR3 sequence (DNA): TGCGCCAGCAGCTTCGACGGACAGAGAAACTCTGGAAACACCATATATTTT.

V is TRBV7-2 and J is TRBJ2-3; D perhaps matches TRBD2 (5 bases). The germline V gene encodes CDR1 SGHTA and CDR2 FQGNSA. The CDR3 sequence is 14 residues long. V was trimmed by 5 bases and J by 1 base, leaving 10 bases between them. The chain's CDR3 is CASSQRLRTDTQYF. The CDR3 coding sequence is TGTGCCAGCAGCCAAAGACTACGCACAGATACGCAGTATTTT. Supplemented by reference TRBV7-2 and TRBJ2-3, the full variable domain reads GAGVSQSPSNKVTEKGKDVELRCDPISGHTALYWYRQSLGQGLEFLIYFQGNSAPDKSGLPSDRFSAERTGGSVSTLTIQRTQQEDSAVYLCASSQRLRTDTQYFGPGTRLTVL.

The rearrangement links TRBV3-1 (or the pseudogene TRBV3-2) to TRBJ2-7, with TRBD2 identical over 12 bases. Germline loops: CDR1 LGHDT, CDR2 YNNKEL (reference sequence). This CDR3 has 13 residues. V lost 8 bases, J lost 6 bases, and 5 bases stayed unmatched. The CDR3 protein is CASSRLAGVEQYF. CDR3 DNA sequence: TGTGCCAGCTCTCGACTAGCGGGAGTCGAGCAGTACTTC.

The chain uses TRBV7-7 and TRBJ2-1, with 13 positions matching TRBD2. V dropped 5 bases and J dropped 6; count of bases not matched to a gene: 4. The length of the CDR3 is 15 residues. The germline V gene has CDR1 SSHAT and CDR2 FNYEAQ (reference sequence). The DNA for the CDR3 is TGTGCCAGCAGCCCGAGGACTAGCGGGAGCAATGAGCAGTTCTTC. This translates into CASSPRTSGSNEQFF.